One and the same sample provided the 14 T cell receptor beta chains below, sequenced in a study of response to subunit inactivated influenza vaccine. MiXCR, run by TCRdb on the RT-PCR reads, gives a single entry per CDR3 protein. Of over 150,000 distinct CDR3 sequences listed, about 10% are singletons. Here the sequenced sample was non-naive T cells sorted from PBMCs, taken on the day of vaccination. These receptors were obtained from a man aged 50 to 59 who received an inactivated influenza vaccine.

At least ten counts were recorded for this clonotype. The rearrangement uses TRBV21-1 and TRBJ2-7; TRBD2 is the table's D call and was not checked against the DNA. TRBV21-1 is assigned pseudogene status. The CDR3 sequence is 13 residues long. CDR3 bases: TGTGCCAGCAGCAAAGTACTAGCGGCAATGCAGTACTTC. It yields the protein CASSKVLAAMQYF.

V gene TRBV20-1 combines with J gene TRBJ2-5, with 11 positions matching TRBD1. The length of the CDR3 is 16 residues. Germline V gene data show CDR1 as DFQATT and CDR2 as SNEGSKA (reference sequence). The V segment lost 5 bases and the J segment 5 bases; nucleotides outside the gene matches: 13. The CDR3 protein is CSAHGQGARSIETQYF. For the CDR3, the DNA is TGCAGTGCTCATGGACAGGGGGCGAGAAGTATCGAGACCCAGTACTTC.

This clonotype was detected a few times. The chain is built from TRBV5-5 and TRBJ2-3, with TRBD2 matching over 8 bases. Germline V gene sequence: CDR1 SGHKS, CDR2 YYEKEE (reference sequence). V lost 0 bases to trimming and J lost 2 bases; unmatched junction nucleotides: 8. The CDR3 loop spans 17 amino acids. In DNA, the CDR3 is TGTGCCAGCAGCTTGGTTACGGGAGGGTGGCACACAGATACGCAGTATTTT. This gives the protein CASSLVTGGWHTDTQYF.

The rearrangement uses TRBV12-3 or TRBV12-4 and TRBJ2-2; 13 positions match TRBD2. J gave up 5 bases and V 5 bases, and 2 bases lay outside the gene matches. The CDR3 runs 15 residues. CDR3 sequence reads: CASSRGLAGTGELFF. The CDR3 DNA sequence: TGTGCCAGCAGTAGGGGACTAGCGGGGACCGGGGAGCTGTTTTTT.

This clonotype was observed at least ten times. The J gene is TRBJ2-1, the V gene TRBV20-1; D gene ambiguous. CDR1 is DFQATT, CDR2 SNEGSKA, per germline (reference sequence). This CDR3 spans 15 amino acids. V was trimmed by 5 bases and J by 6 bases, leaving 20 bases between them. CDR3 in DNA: TGCAGTGCTGGTGACATATTCTCCTCCACCAATGAGCAGTTCTTC. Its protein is CSAGDIFSSTNEQFF.

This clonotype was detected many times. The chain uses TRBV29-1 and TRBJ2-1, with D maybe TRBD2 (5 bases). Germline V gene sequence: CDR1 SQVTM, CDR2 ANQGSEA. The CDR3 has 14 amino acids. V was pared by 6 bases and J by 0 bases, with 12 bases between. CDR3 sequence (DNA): TGCAGCGTCCAAGGAGGAAGCTCCTACAATGAGCAGTTCTTC. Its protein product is CSVQGGSSYNEQFF.

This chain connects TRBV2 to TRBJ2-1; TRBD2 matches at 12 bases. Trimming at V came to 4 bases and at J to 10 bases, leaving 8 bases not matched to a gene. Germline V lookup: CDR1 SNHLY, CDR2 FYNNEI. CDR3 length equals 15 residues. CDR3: CASSASSGGGKEQFF. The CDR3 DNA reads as TGTGCCAGCAGTGCCTCTAGCGGGGGGGGCAAAGAGCAGTTCTTC.

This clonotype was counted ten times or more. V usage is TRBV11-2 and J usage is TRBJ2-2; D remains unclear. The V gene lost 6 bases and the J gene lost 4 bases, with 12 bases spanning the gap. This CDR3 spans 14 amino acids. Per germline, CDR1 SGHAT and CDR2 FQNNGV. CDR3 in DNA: TGTGCCAGCAGATTCGGCAGACTCACCGGGGAGCTGTTTTTT. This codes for CASRFGRLTGELFF.

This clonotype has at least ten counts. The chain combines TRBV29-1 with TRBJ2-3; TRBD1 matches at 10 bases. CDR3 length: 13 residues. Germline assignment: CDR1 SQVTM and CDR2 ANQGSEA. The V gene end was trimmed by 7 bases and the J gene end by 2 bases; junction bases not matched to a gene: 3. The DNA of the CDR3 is TGCAGCGGGACAGGGGGATCCACAGATACGCAGTATTTT. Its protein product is CSGTGGSTDTQYF.

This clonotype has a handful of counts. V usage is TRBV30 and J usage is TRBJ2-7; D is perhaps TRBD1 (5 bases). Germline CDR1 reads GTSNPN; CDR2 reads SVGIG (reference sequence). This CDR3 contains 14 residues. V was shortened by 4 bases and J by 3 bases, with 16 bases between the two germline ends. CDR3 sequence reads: CAWKKGQGYYEQYF. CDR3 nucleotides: TGTGCCTGGAAAAAGGGGCAGGGATACTACGAGCAGTACTTC.

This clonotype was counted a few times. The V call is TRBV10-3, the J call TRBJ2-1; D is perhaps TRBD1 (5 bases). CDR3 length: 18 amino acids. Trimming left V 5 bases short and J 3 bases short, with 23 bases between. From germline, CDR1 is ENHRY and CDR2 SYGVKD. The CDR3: CAISPTPRVVVSYNEQFF. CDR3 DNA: TGTGCCATCAGTCCTACTCCCAGGGTAGTCGTGAGCTACAATGAGCAGTTCTTC.

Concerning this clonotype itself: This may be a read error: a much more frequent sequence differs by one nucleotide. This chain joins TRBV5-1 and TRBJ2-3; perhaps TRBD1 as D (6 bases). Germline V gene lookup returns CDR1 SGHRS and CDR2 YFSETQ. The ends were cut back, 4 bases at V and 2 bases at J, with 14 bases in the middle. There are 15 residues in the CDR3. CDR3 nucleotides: TGCGCCAGCAGCGCCGACAGGCATTTCACAGATACGCAGTATTTT. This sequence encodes CASSADRHFTDTQYF.

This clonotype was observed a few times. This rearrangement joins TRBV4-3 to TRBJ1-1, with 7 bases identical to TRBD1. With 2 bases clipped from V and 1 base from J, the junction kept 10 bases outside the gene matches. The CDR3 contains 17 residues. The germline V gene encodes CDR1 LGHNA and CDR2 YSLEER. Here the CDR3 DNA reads TGCGCCAGCAGCCAATATTCAGGCAGGGGGGCGAACACTGAAGCTTTCTTT. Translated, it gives CASSQYSGRGANTEAFF.

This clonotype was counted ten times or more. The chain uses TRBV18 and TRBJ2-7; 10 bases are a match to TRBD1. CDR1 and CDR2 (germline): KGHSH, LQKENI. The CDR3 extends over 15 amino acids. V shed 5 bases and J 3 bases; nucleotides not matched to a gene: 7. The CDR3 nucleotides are TGTGCCAGCTCAACGGGGACAGGGGCGAACTACGAGCAGTACTTC. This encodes CASSTGTGANYEQYF.